The sequence of this TCR beta chain was determined in a study of cytomegalovirus exposure and HLA in healthy donors. At the time of sampling, donors were nominally healthy, though unrecorded immune exposures were likely. Germline V gene sequence: CDR1 SGHVS, CDR2 FQNEAQ. The CDR3 is made up of 14 amino acids. V was pared by 1 base and J by 2 bases, with 8 bases between. The PCR was carried out with 60 Vbeta primers and 13 Jbeta primers. Profiling relied on immunoSEQ multiplex PCR, and the TCRdb table lists in-frame clones only, not all of them. The sample has around 250,000 clones, roughly four fifths seen once. This clone has only a few counts. The antigen is unknown. General study findings and limits: Certain indistinguishable V segments, among them TRBV6-2 and TRBV6-3, were excluded. Using a false discovery rate of 0.05, a later analysis showed that roughly 16,000 TCR beta sequences were associated with HLA alleles.

This clonotype was sampled from a woman in her fifties or sixties in good health and CMV-seropositive. Sequenced material: PBMCs. The chain combines TRBV7-8 with TRBJ1-1; D gene unclear. The DNA for the CDR3 is TGTGCCAGCAGCTTAGGGCAGGTAAACACTGAAGCTTTCTTT. Protein product: CASSLGQVNTEAFF.